The text below deals with one T cell receptor (beta chain). V dropped 1 base and J dropped 4; count of bases not matched to a gene: 7. Germline V gene lookup returns CDR1 MNHEY and CDR2 SVGEGT. This CDR3 contains 17 residues. The sample belongs to a study of blood T cell repertoires in COVID-19. Study-level background: COVID-19 samples, acute and convalescent, were from the United States, Italy and Spain. Sources were T cells, B-cell-depleted T cells, or PBMCs; the material itself was cDNA or gDNA.

Some clones are missing from TCRdb's copy, which holds only in-frame ones; the method was immunoSEQ multiplex PCR. In the table there are a few hundred thousand clones, around 86% of which are singletons. The chain employs TRBV6-2 or TRBV6-3 and TRBJ2-7; 13 bases line up with TRBD2. This receptor was taken from a woman between 45 and 65 years old with COVID-19, enrolled during active disease. Sequencing input: peripheral blood. CDR3 loop: CASSYFGLAGVTYEQYF. DNA for the CDR3: TGTGCCAGCAGTTACTTTGGACTAGCGGGGGTTACTTACGAGCAGTACTTC.